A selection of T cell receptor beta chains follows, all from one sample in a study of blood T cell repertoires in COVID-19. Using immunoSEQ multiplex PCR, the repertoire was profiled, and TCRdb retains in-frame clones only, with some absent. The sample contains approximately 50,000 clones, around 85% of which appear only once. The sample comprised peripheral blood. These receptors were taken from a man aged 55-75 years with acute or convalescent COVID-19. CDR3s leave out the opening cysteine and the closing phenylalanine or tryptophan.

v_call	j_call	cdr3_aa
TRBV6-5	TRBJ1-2	ASSSPGSLAGYT
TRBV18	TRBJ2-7	ASSQGQGLTYEQY
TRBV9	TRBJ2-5	ASSPGWTSGQETQY
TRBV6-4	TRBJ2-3	ASSDLPEGLAGVRADTQY
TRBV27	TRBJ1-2	ASSFREGVGGYT
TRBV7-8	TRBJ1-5	ASSPTLTGVDQPQH
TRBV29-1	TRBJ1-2	RSRGTVRILNYGYT
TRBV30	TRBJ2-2	AWRPSWDRYTGELF
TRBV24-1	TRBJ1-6	ATSDFGSPSPLH
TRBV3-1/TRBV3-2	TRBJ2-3	ASSPGLDRIDAQY
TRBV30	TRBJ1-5	AWRKKGALGNQPQH
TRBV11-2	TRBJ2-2	ASSSLGTSNTGELF
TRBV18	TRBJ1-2	ASSPRQGDYGYT
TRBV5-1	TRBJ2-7	ASSLHRGLVEQY
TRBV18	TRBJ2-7	ASSPENAGTGSYEQY
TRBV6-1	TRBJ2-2	ASSDASVIGELF
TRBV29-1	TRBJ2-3	SVMGLAGGRGRADTQY
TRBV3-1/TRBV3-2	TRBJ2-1	ASSQDLLALEVQF
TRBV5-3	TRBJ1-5	ARSLFTGCRGTYSNQPQH
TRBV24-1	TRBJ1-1	ATSEGANTEAF
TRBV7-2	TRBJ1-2	ASSLSRGSYGYT
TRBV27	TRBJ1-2	ASSPGQAGHYGYT
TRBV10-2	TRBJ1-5	ASSPDSTYQPQH
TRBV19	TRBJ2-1	ASSIVGGPSEF
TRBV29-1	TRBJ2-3	SVAPRLRDTQY
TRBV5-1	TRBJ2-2	ASSLGLNTGELF
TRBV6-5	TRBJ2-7	ASSYGGSSSYEQY
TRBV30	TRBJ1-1	AWTDRGAEAF
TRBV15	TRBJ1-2	ATSPRTGAIYGYT
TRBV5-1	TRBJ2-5	ASSLGLAEGETQY
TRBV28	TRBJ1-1	ASSTPGATEAF
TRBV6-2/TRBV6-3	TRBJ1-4	ASSYYFERAGKEKLF
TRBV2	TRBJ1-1	ASGVPWNTEAF
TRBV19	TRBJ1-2	ASSPPGALEETYGYT
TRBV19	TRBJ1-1	ASSMSGGALNTEAF
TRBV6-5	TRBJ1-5	ASRPGGYFQQPQH
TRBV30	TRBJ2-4	AWSGSGRGAKNIQY
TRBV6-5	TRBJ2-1	ASRLTSDPYNEQF
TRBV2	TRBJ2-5	ASSEAGQTQY
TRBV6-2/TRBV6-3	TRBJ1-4	ASSQTGSREKLF
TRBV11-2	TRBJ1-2	ASSLKPSGTGSYT
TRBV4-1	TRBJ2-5	ASSQGTSGAPNQETQY